Each of the 19 T cell receptor beta chains below was sequenced from the same sample in a study of response to subunit inactivated influenza vaccine. Via MiXCR, TCRdb re-called the RT-PCR reads, giving one row per CDR3 protein. There are around 500,000 distinct CDR3 sequences in the sample; roughly 9.7% occur only once, and approximately 12% lies in the top ten. Sequenced here: PBMCs from blood, sampled roughly 6 weeks after vaccination. The receptors stem from a man aged 45-60 years who received an inactivated influenza vaccine.

V is TRBV7-9 and J is TRBJ2-7; D gene uncertain. Germline loops: CDR1 SEHNR, CDR2 FQNEAQ (reference sequence). This CDR3 spans 14 amino acids. The V end was cut by 1 base, the J end by 0 bases, with 7 bases between. The CDR3 region has the DNA TGTGCCAGCAGCTTAGTAGGCTTCTCCTACGAGCAGTACTTC. The encoded protein is CASSLVGFSYEQYF. Looking up the rest from reference TRBV7-9 and TRBJ2-7 gives the full variable domain: DTGVSQNPRHKITKRGQNVTFRCDPISEHNRLYWYRQTLGQGPEFLTYFQNEAQLEKSRLLSDRFSAERPKGSFSTLEIQRTEQGDSAMYLCASSLVGFSYEQYFGPGTRLTVT.

This clonotype was observed a handful of times. The CDR3 nucleotides are TGTGCCAGCAGTAGAGAACCGGACAGAGGAGTTCGCGAGCAGTACTTC. As protein: CASSREPDRGVREQYF. This sequence joins TRBV11-2 and TRBJ2-7; maybe TRBD1 (6 bases). Trimming pared 6 bases from V and 6 bases from J, leaving 24 bases between. From germline, CDR1 is SGHAT and CDR2 FQNNGV. The CDR3 is 16 amino acids.

This clonotype was recorded many times. The chain has TRBV28 and TRBJ2-3; 9 bases line up with TRBD2. The length of the CDR3 is 14 residues. CDR1 is MDHEN and CDR2 is SYDVKM in the germline V gene. J was trimmed by 5 bases and V by 7 bases; bases with no gene match: 7. CDR3 coding DNA: TGTGCCAGCATCTTAGCGGGAGAAAGAGATACGCAGTATTTT. Translated, it gives CASILAGERDTQYF.

This clonotype was picked up a small number of times. This chain links TRBV6-2 or TRBV6-3 with TRBJ1-1, with 11 bases matching TRBD1. The CDR3 is made up of 20 amino acids. CDR1 and CDR2 from the germline V gene are MNHEY and SVGEGT. Trimming cost V 3 bases and J 1 base; bases outside gene matches: 16. Written as DNA, the CDR3 is TGTGCCAGCAGTTATATGCGTCCAGGGACAGGGGGATTCGGGAACACTGAAGCTTTCTTT. This sequence encodes CASSYMRPGTGGFGNTEAFF.

This clonotype was detected a few times. The V call is TRBV5-6, the J call TRBJ2-2, with 7 nucleotides matching TRBD1. The CDR3 runs to 16 residues. Germline lookup yields CDR1 SGHDT and CDR2 YYEEEE. Germline trimming cut 3 bases from V and 3 bases from J; bases unmatched to any gene: 8. CDR3 DNA sequence: TGTGCCAGCAGCTCCCTGACAGGGTGGGACACCGGGGAGCTGTTTTTT. Encoded protein: CASSSLTGWDTGELFF.

This clonotype was counted many times. V usage is TRBV29-1 and J usage is TRBJ2-5; D ambiguous. This CDR3 contains 10 residues. CDR1 SQVTM and CDR2 ANQGSEA come from the germline V gene. V gave up 7 bases and J gave up 2 bases, with 5 bases separating them. CDR3 sequence (DNA): TGCAGCGCCGCGCAAGAGACCCAGTACTTC. Translated, it gives CSAAQETQYF. The variable domain in full, completed from reference TRBV29-1 and TRBJ2-5, reads SAVISQKPSRDICQRGTSLTIQCQVDSQVTMMFWYRQQPGQSLTLIATANQGSEATYESGFVIDKFPISRPNLTFSTLTVSNMSPEDSSIYLCSAAQETQYFGPGTRLLVL.

The chain combines TRBV5-1 with TRBJ1-2, with TRBD1 matching over 11 bases. With 2 bases clipped from V and 0 bases from J, the junction kept 6 bases outside the gene matches. This CDR3 has 17 residues. CDR1 and CDR2 from the germline V gene are SGHRS and YFSETQ. CDR3 bases: TGCGCCAGCAGCTTCGTCCCGGGACAGGGGGCTAACTATGGCTACACCTTC. Translation gives CASSFVPGQGANYGYTF.

This clonotype was found a few times. The chain couples TRBV27 to TRBJ2-1; TRBD2 agrees at 9 bases. V trimming: 9 bases; J trimming: 6 bases; junction bases outside the gene matches: 18. Germline V gene sequence: CDR1 MNHEY, CDR2 SMNVEV (reference sequence). The CDR3 runs to 17 residues. The CDR3 region is CARTIPSGTFLINEQFF. CDR3 sequence (DNA): TGTGCCAGGACAATCCCTAGCGGGACTTTCCTAATCAATGAGCAGTTCTTC.

This clonotype has at least ten counts. The chain uses TRBV12-3 or TRBV12-4 and TRBJ2-7, with D unclear. The CDR3 sequence is 11 residues long. Trimming stripped 7 bases from V and 6 bases from J, with 10 bases between. The CDR3: CASTELGEQYF. CDR3 DNA sequence: TGTGCCAGCACTGAGTTAGGCGAGCAGTACTTC.

About this clonotype: A much bigger clone sits one base away, suggesting this may be a read error. V usage is TRBV29-1 and J usage is TRBJ2-1; D unclear. The CDR3 length is 11 residues. Trimming left V 5 bases short and J 2 bases short, with 4 bases between. CDR1 SQVTM and CDR2 ANQGSEA come from the germline V gene. CDR3 coding DNA: TGCAGCGTTAACCCCTACAATGAGCAGTTCTTC. Residues: CSVNPYNEQFF.

V gene TRBV11-1 combines with J gene TRBJ2-7, with D maybe TRBD2 (5 bases). Trimming shortened V by 7 bases and J by 6 bases, and 19 bases separated the two germline ends. The germline V gene has CDR1 SGHAT and CDR2 FQDESV (reference sequence). The CDR3 is 14 residues long. The DNA of the CDR3 is TGTGCCAGCACGGCAGCTTCCGGGGATCGCGAGCAGTACTTC. It encodes CASTAASGDREQYF.

This clonotype has ten or more counts. The V gene is TRBV7-8, the J gene TRBJ2-5; possible D gene TRBD2, 6 bases. Germline loops: CDR1 SGHVS, CDR2 FQNEAQ. V lost 6 bases and J 1 base, leaving 6 bases between the germline ends. CDR3 length equals 12 residues. CDR3 sequence reads: CASRGGQETQYF. The CDR3 DNA sequence: TGTGCCAGCAGGGGGGGCCAAGAGACCCAGTACTTC.

The chain is built from TRBV5-1 and TRBJ2-7; 10 bases agree with TRBD2. J gave up 3 bases and V 1 base, and 4 bases lay outside the gene matches. Germline V gene sequence: CDR1 SGHRS, CDR2 YFSETQ. CDR3 size: 15 residues. CDR3 in DNA: TGCGCCAGCAGCTTGACTAGCGGGGACCTCTACGAGCAGTACTTC. It yields the protein CASSLTSGDLYEQYF.

This clonotype was detected ten times or more. The chain recombines TRBV28 with TRBJ1-1; weak D call: TRBD1 (6 bases). This CDR3 has 13 amino acids. V lost 2 bases to trimming and J lost 12 bases, with 16 bases between them. Germline CDR1 is MDHEN and CDR2 is SYDVKM. Here the CDR3 DNA reads TGTGCCAGCAGTTTACCCACCGGACAGAAAACTTTCTTT. This translates into CASSLPTGQKTFF.

This clonotype has at least ten counts. The J gene is TRBJ2-7, the V gene TRBV20-1; the match to TRBD1 covers 7 bases. Per the germline V gene, CDR1 is DFQATT and CDR2 is SNEGSKA (reference sequence). Germline trimming cut 4 bases from V and 6 bases from J; bases unmatched to any gene: 9. The CDR3 sequence is 13 residues long. This CDR3 is CSATPGTVAEQYF. DNA for the CDR3: TGCAGTGCTACTCCTGGGACAGTAGCCGAGCAGTACTTC.

The chain recombines TRBV5-1 with TRBJ2-5; 8 bases fit TRBD1. Germline V gene data show CDR1 as SGHRS and CDR2 as YFSETQ. This CDR3 spans 14 amino acids. With 6 bases clipped from V and 5 bases from J, the junction kept 9 bases outside the gene matches. CDR3 in amino acids: CASTPGQGGETQYF. In DNA, the CDR3 is TGCGCCAGCACACCAGGACAGGGTGGGGAGACCCAGTACTTC. Filled out from reference TRBV5-1 and TRBJ2-5, the complete variable domain reads KAGVTQTPRYLIKTRGQQVTLSCSPISGHRSVSWYQQTPGQGLQFLFEYFSETQRNKGNFPGRFSGRQFSNSRSEMNVSTLELGDSALYLCASTPGQGGETQYFGPGTRLLVL.

The chain joins TRBV7-3 to TRBJ2-1, with 10 positions matching TRBD2. The CDR3 loop spans 15 amino acids. V gave up 5 bases and J gave up 4 bases; unmatched junction bases: 5. Looked up from germline, CDR1 is SGHTA and CDR2 is FQGTGA. CDR3 loop: CASSATSGSYNEQFF. For the CDR3, the DNA is TGTGCCAGCAGCGCGACTAGCGGGTCTTACAATGAGCAGTTCTTC.

Ten or more counts support this clonotype. The chain carries TRBV7-9 and TRBJ2-5, with D hard to call. Germline V gives CDR1 SEHNR, CDR2 FQNEAQ (reference sequence). There are 11 residues in the CDR3. V was clipped by 2 bases and J by 5 bases, with 3 bases between them. CDR3 in amino acids: CASSLIETQYF. In DNA, the CDR3 is TGTGCCAGCAGCTTAATCGAGACCCAGTACTTC.

Regarding this clonotype: An end of the junction does not agree with germline; a read error may underlie this. The chain employs TRBV6-1 and TRBJ2-2, with 8 positions matching TRBD1. Germline CDR1 reads MNHNS; CDR2 reads SASEGT. The CDR3 loop spans 17 amino acids. The CDR3 nucleotides read TGTGCCATCAGTGAAGCCAGGGGGCGAAGTGGGTCCGGGGAGCTGTTTTTT. It translates to CAISEARGRSGSGELFF.